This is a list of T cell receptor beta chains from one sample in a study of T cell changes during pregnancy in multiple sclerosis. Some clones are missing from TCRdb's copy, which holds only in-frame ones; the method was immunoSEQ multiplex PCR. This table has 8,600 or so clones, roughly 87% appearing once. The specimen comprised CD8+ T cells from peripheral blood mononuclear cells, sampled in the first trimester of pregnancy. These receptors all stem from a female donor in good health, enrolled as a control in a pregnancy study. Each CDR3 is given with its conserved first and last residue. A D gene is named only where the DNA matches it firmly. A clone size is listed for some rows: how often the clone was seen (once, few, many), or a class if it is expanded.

CDR3aa: CASTTGLADRGEQFF
CDR3nt: TGTGCCAGCACCACCGGACTAGCGGACCGGGGTGAGCAGTTCTTC
j_gene: TRBJ2-1
d_gene: TRBD2
abundance: NA
v_gene: TRBV9

CDR3aa: CAIRVARGVLNTEAFF
CDR3nt: TGTGCCATCAGAGTAGCCCGGGGGGTATTGAACACTGAAGCTTTCTTT
j_gene: TRBJ1-1
d_gene: NA
abundance: NA
v_gene: TRBV10-3

CDR3aa: CASSQGNTIYF
CDR3nt: TGTGCCAGCAGCCAAGGAAACACCATATATTTT
j_gene: TRBJ1-3
d_gene: NA
abundance: NA
v_gene: TRBV28

CDR3aa: CASSRGQAPNTGELFF
CDR3nt: TGTGCCAGCAGTAGGGGGCAAGCGCCCAACACCGGGGAGCTGTTTTTT
j_gene: TRBJ2-2
d_gene: TRBD1
abundance: NA
v_gene: TRBV27

CDR3aa: CASSELGAGNTIYF
CDR3nt: TGTGCCAGCAGTGAATTGGGAGCTGGAAACACCATATATTTT
j_gene: TRBJ1-3
d_gene: NA
abundance: NA
v_gene: TRBV6-1

CDR3aa: CASSLWDLIYNEQFF
CDR3nt: TGTGCCAGCAGCTTATGGGACTTGATCTACAATGAGCAGTTCTTC
j_gene: TRBJ2-1
d_gene: NA
abundance: NA
v_gene: TRBV7-8

CDR3aa: CASSPSTSGYQETQYF
CDR3nt: TGTGCCAGCTCACCATCAACTAGCGGGTACCAAGAGACCCAGTACTTC
j_gene: TRBJ2-5
d_gene: TRBD2
abundance: NA
v_gene: TRBV18

CDR3aa: CASSGSGFLGNYGYTF
CDR3nt: TGTGCCAGCAGCGGGTCAGGGTTCTTAGGTAACTATGGCTACACCTTC
j_gene: TRBJ1-2
d_gene: NA
abundance: NA
v_gene: TRBV9

CDR3aa: CASSFPGLAPDTQYF
CDR3nt: TGTGCCAGCAGTTTCCCGGGACTAGCCCCAGATACGCAGTATTTT
j_gene: TRBJ2-3
d_gene: TRBD2
abundance: NA
v_gene: TRBV7-6

CDR3aa: CASSWAENTEAFF
CDR3nt: TGTGCCAGTAGTTGGGCAGAGAACACTGAAGCTTTCTTT
j_gene: TRBJ1-1
d_gene: NA
abundance: few
v_gene: TRBV19

CDR3aa: CASSENSGSSYEQYF
CDR3nt: TGTGCCAGCAGCGAAAATAGCGGGAGCTCCTACGAGCAGTACTTC
j_gene: TRBJ2-7
d_gene: TRBD2
abundance: once
v_gene: TRBV6-1

CDR3aa: CAWVAGGRFRQTQYF
CDR3nt: TGTGCCTGGGTAGCGGGGGGGCGCTTCCGGCAGACCCAGTACTTC
j_gene: TRBJ2-5
d_gene: TRBD2
abundance: once
v_gene: TRBV30

CDR3aa: CASSITGDGNTIYF
CDR3nt: TGCGCCAGCAGCATTACAGGGGATGGAAACACCATATATTTT
j_gene: TRBJ1-3
d_gene: TRBD1
abundance: NA
v_gene: TRBV5-1

CDR3aa: CASSNDYSYEQYF
CDR3nt: TGCGCCAGCAGCAATGACTATTCCTACGAGCAGTACTTC
j_gene: TRBJ2-7
d_gene: NA
abundance: NA
v_gene: TRBV5-1

CDR3aa: CASLPGTSGPRETQYF
CDR3nt: TGTGCCAGCCTACCCGGGACTAGCGGACCCCGTGAGACCCAGTACTTC
j_gene: TRBJ2-5
d_gene: TRBD2
abundance: NA
v_gene: TRBV2

CDR3aa: CASSLLRGVVGYTF
CDR3nt: TGTGCCAGCTCACTCCTCCGCGGAGTTGTGGGCTACACCTTC
j_gene: TRBJ1-2
d_gene: NA
abundance: NA
v_gene: TRBV18

CDR3aa: CATSTTGHEQYF
CDR3nt: TGTGCCACCAGCACGACAGGGCACGAGCAGTACTTC
j_gene: TRBJ2-7
d_gene: TRBD1
abundance: NA
v_gene: TRBV15

CDR3aa: CASSIGGHVYEQYF
CDR3nt: TGTGCCAGTAGTATAGGTGGGCACGTCTACGAGCAGTACTTC
j_gene: TRBJ2-7
d_gene: NA
abundance: NA
v_gene: TRBV19

CDR3aa: CASSLGLADYNEQFF
CDR3nt: TGTGCCAGCAGCTTAGGACTAGCGGACTACAATGAGCAGTTCTTC
j_gene: TRBJ2-1
d_gene: TRBD2
abundance: NA
v_gene: TRBV13

CDR3aa: CASSFVRGTEAFF
CDR3nt: TGTGCCAGCAGCTTTGTGCGGGGCACTGAAGCTTTCTTT
j_gene: TRBJ1-1
d_gene: NA
abundance: medium-sized
v_gene: TRBV7-8

CDR3aa: CASATSGNGNEQFF
CDR3nt: TGTGCCAGCGCAACTAGCGGCAATGGAAATGAGCAGTTCTTC
j_gene: TRBJ2-1
d_gene: TRBD2
abundance: NA
v_gene: TRBV2

CDR3aa: CASSSARSGQPQHF
CDR3nt: TGTGCCAGCAGTTCAGCCCGATCGGGACAGCCCCAGCATTTT
j_gene: TRBJ1-5
d_gene: NA
abundance: NA
v_gene: TRBV6-5

CDR3aa: CAIDSGAGEQYF
CDR3nt: TGTGCCATAGACAGCGGGGCCGGCGAGCAGTACTTC
j_gene: TRBJ2-7
d_gene: TRBD2
abundance: NA
v_gene: TRBV10-3

CDR3aa: CASSIGTGVGEQYF
CDR3nt: TGTGCCAGTAGTATCGGGACAGGGGTCGGTGAGCAGTACTTC
j_gene: TRBJ2-7
d_gene: TRBD1
abundance: NA
v_gene: TRBV19

CDR3aa: CASSLWDIVSEGYTF
CDR3nt: TGTGCCAGCAGCTTATGGGACATTGTTTCAGAGGGCTACACCTTC
j_gene: TRBJ1-2
d_gene: NA
abundance: NA
v_gene: TRBV7-9

CDR3aa: CASSFDRTPHYSGNTIYF
CDR3nt: TGTGCCAGCAGCTTTGACAGGACCCCGCATTACTCTGGAAACACCATATATTTT
j_gene: TRBJ1-3
d_gene: NA
abundance: NA
v_gene: TRBV7-8

CDR3aa: CATTGGLNYGYTF
CDR3nt: TGTGCCACGACAGGGGGCCTTAACTATGGCTACACCTTC
j_gene: TRBJ1-2
d_gene: TRBD1
abundance: NA
v_gene: TRBV5-4

CDR3aa: CSVEVGQTAYNEQFF
CDR3nt: TGCAGCGTTGAAGTTGGACAGACAGCCTACAATGAGCAGTTCTTC
j_gene: TRBJ2-1
d_gene: NA
abundance: NA
v_gene: TRBV29-1

CDR3aa: CASGTGLDTGELFF
CDR3nt: TGTGCCAGCGGGACAGGGCTCGACACCGGGGAGCTGTTTTTT
j_gene: TRBJ2-2
d_gene: TRBD1
abundance: NA
v_gene: TRBV6-1

CDR3aa: CATSRATGGGETQYF
CDR3nt: TGTGCCACCAGCAGAGCTACAGGGGGCGGGGAGACCCAGTACTTC
j_gene: TRBJ2-5
d_gene: TRBD1
abundance: NA
v_gene: TRBV15

CDR3aa: CASSALAGGPYEQYF
CDR3nt: TGTGCCAGCAGCGCCCTAGCGGGAGGTCCCTACGAGCAGTACTTC
j_gene: TRBJ2-7
d_gene: TRBD2
abundance: NA
v_gene: TRBV2

CDR3aa: CASSLGPGQIYNEQFF
CDR3nt: TGTGCCAGCAGCTTGGGTCCGGGACAGATTTACAATGAGCAGTTCTTC
j_gene: TRBJ2-1
d_gene: TRBD1
abundance: once
v_gene: TRBV5-5

CDR3aa: CASSLVRSVNTEAFF
CDR3nt: TGTGCCAGCAGCTTAGTAAGATCGGTTAACACTGAAGCTTTCTTT
j_gene: TRBJ1-1
d_gene: NA
abundance: once
v_gene: TRBV7-8

CDR3aa: CASSLEDNRDTQYF
CDR3nt: TGCGCCAGCAGCTTAGAGGACAACAGAGATACGCAGTATTTT
j_gene: TRBJ2-3
d_gene: NA
abundance: once
v_gene: TRBV5-1

CDR3aa: CASTTGGASYNEQFF
CDR3nt: TGTGCCAGCACCACAGGGGGCGCCTCCTACAATGAGCAGTTCTTC
j_gene: TRBJ2-1
d_gene: TRBD1
abundance: NA
v_gene: TRBV5-6

CDR3aa: CASSYGQGIGSPLHF
CDR3nt: TGTGCCAGCAGCTACGGACAGGGAATAGGCTCACCCCTCCACTTT
j_gene: TRBJ1-6
d_gene: TRBD1
abundance: NA
v_gene: TRBV5-6